This T cell receptor (beta chain) was sequenced for a study of blood T cell repertoires in COVID-19. Study details: The United States, Italy and Spain were the sources of the acute and convalescent COVID-19 samples.

Participant ages covered about 18 to 95 years across about two dozen US areas. Participant reports of clinical history set cohort assignment. Germline lookup yields CDR1 SGHRS and CDR2 YFSETQ. The CDR3 runs to 15 residues. Trimming removed 1 base at V and 7 bases at J, with 15 bases between. Sequenced by immunoSEQ multiplex PCR; TCRdb stores in-frame clones only, minus some. The table lists about 240,000 clones, approximately 83% of them singletons. The chain is built from TRBV5-1 and TRBJ2-1, with a possible D match to TRBD2 (6 bases). This TCR was recovered from a middle-aged woman with acute COVID-19. Sample: PBMCs or T cells enriched from blood (not recorded which). CDR3 region: CASSLRREARNEQFF. As DNA, the CDR3 is TGCGCCAGCAGCTTGAGGAGGGAGGCCCGGAATGAGCAGTTCTTC.